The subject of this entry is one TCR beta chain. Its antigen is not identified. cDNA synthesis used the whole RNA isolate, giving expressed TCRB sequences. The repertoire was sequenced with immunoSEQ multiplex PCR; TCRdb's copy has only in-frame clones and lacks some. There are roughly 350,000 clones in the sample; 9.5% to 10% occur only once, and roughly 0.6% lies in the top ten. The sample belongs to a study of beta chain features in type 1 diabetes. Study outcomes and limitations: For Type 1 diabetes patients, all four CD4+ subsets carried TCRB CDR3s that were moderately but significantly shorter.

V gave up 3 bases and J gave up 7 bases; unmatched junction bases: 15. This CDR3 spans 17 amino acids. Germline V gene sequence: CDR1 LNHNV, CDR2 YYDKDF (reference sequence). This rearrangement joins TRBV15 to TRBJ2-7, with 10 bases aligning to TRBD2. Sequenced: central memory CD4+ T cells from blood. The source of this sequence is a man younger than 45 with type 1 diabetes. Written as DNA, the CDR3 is TGTGCCACCAGCAGCTTACATTTACCGGGACTAGCGAGAGAGCAGTACTTC. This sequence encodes CATSSLHLPGLAREQYF.